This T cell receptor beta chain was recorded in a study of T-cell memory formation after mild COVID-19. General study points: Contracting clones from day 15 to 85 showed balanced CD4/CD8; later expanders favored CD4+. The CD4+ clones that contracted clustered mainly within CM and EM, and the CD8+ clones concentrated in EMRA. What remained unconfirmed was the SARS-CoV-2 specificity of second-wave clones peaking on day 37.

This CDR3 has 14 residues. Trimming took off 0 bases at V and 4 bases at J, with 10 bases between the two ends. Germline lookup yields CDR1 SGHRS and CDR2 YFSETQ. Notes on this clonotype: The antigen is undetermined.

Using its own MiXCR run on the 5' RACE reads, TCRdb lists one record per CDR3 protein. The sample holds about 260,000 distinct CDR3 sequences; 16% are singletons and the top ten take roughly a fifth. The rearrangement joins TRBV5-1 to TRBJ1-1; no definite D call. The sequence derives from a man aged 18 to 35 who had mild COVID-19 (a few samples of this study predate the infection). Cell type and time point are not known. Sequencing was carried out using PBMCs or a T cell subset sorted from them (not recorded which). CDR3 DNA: TGCGCCAGCAGCTTGGTAGTAATGGGCACTGAAGCTTTCTTT. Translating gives CASSLVVMGTEAFF.